The rows below give T cell receptor beta chains drawn from one sample of a study of cytomegalovirus exposure and HLA in healthy donors. The protocol was immunoSEQ multiplex PCR, while the TCRdb copy is restricted to in-frame clones and leaves out a portion. Of about 160,000 clones in the sample, under 80% are singletons; the top ten hold under 1.5%. What was sequenced was PBMCs. These receptor sequences come from a young woman in good health and CMV-seronegative. Both conserved end residues are part of each CDR3. D genes are given only for firm matches.

d_call	v_call	cdr3_aa
.	TRBV25-1	CASSDNVIVSSGNTIYF
.	TRBV30	CAWSVQQGPSPLHF
.	TRBV29-1	CSASRRGQETQYF
TRBD2	TRBV11-2	CASSLRLAGVFNEQFF
TRBD2	TRBV27	CASSGGANTGELFF
.	TRBV6-1	CASYYGTPIGLEQYF
.	TRBV9	CASSVPPENIQYF
.	TRBV19	CASRDTASQPQHF
.	TRBV21-1	CASSKPMGQWEQYF
.	TRBV7-8	CASSLRRVGYSNQPQHF
TRBD1	TRBV7-6	CASSLGQGSDTQYF
TRBD1	TRBV29-1	CSVQRTGDTGELFF
.	TRBV11-2	CASSPTAGTASYEQYF
.	TRBV5-6	CASTPRVNYGYTF
TRBD1	TRBV6-1	CASSELWGRGSTHGDTQYF
TRBD1	TRBV5-1	CASSSTGAGYGYTF
TRBD1	TRBV7-2	CASSLGGGYDYGYTF
.	TRBV7-9	CASSRQSITTLSYNEQFF
TRBD1	TRBV28	CASSPPRQGLGTQYF
.	TRBV30	CAWSGQAKPQHF
TRBD2	TRBV4-1	CASSQAASGGASEQYF
TRBD2	TRBV6-5	CASRLAGESTDTQYF
.	TRBV18	CASSPLPYSGANVLTF
.	TRBV6-1	CASSVRRKVTEAFF
TRBD1	TRBV5-6	CASSLQGHNQPQHF
TRBD1	TRBV19	CASSNGQGSYNEQFF
.	TRBV6-5	CASSYGQESSYNEQFF
TRBD1	TRBV7-9	CASSFTRQGDGYTF